What follows are 19 T cell receptor beta chains derived from one specimen sequenced in a study of blood T cell repertoires in COVID-19 (dated by TCRdb to 2018 to 2020). Libraries came from the immunoSEQ multiplex PCR assay. What TCRdb holds here is the immuneACCESS table cut down to in-frame rearrangements. Part of the clones is not present; checked against another copy, under half of the missing clones reflect an unresolved V gene, and the others are unexplained. Across this sample there are roughly 54,000 clones, with around 86% seen only once. The ten largest clones capture approximately 2% of the sample. Sequencing was carried out using peripheral blood. The receptor set was obtained from a woman aged 55-70 years with acute or convalescent COVID-19.

This clone has just one count. The V and J genes are TRBV18 and TRBJ1-2, with TRBD1 matching over 8 bases. The CDR3 is 19 residues long. V lost 0 bases to trimming and J lost 0 bases; unmatched junction nucleotides: 12. Germline lookup yields CDR1 KGHSH and CDR2 LQKENI. The CDR3 loop reads CASSPPQGQAKHTNYGYTF. The CDR3 coding sequence is TGTGCCAGCTCACCACCACAGGGACAGGCAAAACACACTAACTATGGCTACACCTTC.

The V call is TRBV6-2 or TRBV6-3, the J call TRBJ1-4, with TRBD1 matching over 7 bases. Trimming took 4 bases from V and 4 from J; bases not matched to a gene: 9. The CDR3 is 16 residues long. In germline, CDR1 is MNHEY, CDR2 SVGEGT. This CDR3 reads CASSFSRTGINEKLFF. DNA for the CDR3: TGTGCCAGCAGTTTTTCTCGGACAGGCATTAATGAAAAACTGTTTTTT.

V and J are TRBV21-1 and TRBJ2-7; the tabulated D call, TRBD1, remains unverified against the DNA. TRBV21-1 is flagged as a pseudogene. There are 15 residues in the CDR3. The CDR3 protein is CASSTPGPDSYEQYF. For the CDR3, the DNA is TGTGCCAGCAGCACACCAGGGCCCGACTCCTACGAGCAGTACTTC.

The chain has TRBV19 and TRBJ1-2, with 7 bases fitting TRBD1. This CDR3 spans 13 amino acids. Germline loops: CDR1 LNHDA, CDR2 SQIVND (reference sequence). J gave up 8 bases and V 6 bases, and 9 bases lay outside the gene matches. CDR3 sequence: CASRASGGRGYTF. The CDR3 DNA reads as TGTGCCAGTAGAGCTTCAGGGGGTAGAGGCTACACCTTC.

The chain recombines TRBV5-1 with TRBJ2-5; possibly TRBD1 for D (6 bases). V shed 4 bases and J shed 10 bases, with 11 bases lying between them. This CDR3 comprises 11 residues. The V gene's germline CDR1 is SGHRS and CDR2 YFSETQ. The CDR3 loop is CASSAQGNQYF. CDR3 DNA: TGCGCCAGCAGCGCCCAGGGGAACCAGTACTTC.

The rearrangement joins TRBV28 to TRBJ2-5; possibly TRBD1 for D (6 bases). CDR1 and CDR2 from the germline V gene are MDHEN and SYDVKM. This CDR3 region has 15 residues. Trimming removed 1 base from V and 8 bases from J, with 17 bases in between. CDR3 sequence: CASSLSQAAGDTQYF. The CDR3 nucleotides read TGTGCCAGCAGTTTATCCCAGGCGGCAGGGGATACCCAGTACTTC. The whole variable domain, remainder taken from reference TRBV28 and TRBJ2-5, is DVKVTQSSRYLVKRTGEKVFLECVQDMDHENMFWYRQDPGLGLRLIYFSYDVKMKEKGDIPEGYSVSREKKERFSLILESASTNQTSMYLCASSLSQAAGDTQYFGPGTRLLVL.

In nucleotides, the CDR3 is TGTGCCAGCAGTCCCGCCCTCGGGACAGGGGCTTGGACCGGGGAGCTGTTTTTT. Amino acid sequence: CASSPALGTGAWTGELFF. The genes are TRBV2 and TRBJ2-2, with 10 bases fitting TRBD1. Germline V lookup: CDR1 SNHLY, CDR2 FYNNEI. Germline trimming cut 5 bases from V and 5 bases from J; bases unmatched to any gene: 14. This CDR3 has 18 amino acids.

The table lists this clone with a count of one. In nucleotides, the CDR3 is TGTGCCAGCTCACCCCGGAGGGAGAGGAACACTGAAGCTTTCTTT. It encodes CASSPRRERNTEAFF. This chain joins TRBV18 and TRBJ1-1; D not resolved. The V end was cut by 3 bases, the J end by 1 base, with 12 bases between. Germline assignment: CDR1 KGHSH and CDR2 LQKENI. The CDR3 is made up of 15 amino acids.

This clone was detected a few times. This chain uses TRBV3-1 (or the pseudogene TRBV3-2) with TRBJ1-2, with D uncertain. This CDR3 is built from 11 residues. V lost 0 bases to trimming and J lost 7 bases, with 3 bases between them. Germline CDR1 and CDR2: LGHDT and YNNKEL (reference sequence). CDR3: CASSQDSGYTF. For the CDR3, the DNA is TGTGCCAGCAGCCAAGATAGTGGCTACACCTTC.

With regard to this clone: Other nucleotide sequences in the sample specify the same CDR3. The V and J genes are TRBV5-1 and TRBJ2-3, with D tentatively TRBD1 (6 bases). The V end was cut by 0 bases, the J end by 1 base, with 6 bases between. Germline assignment: CDR1 SGHRS and CDR2 YFSETQ. The length of the CDR3 is 14 residues. The CDR3, as DNA: TGCGCCAGCAGCTTGGCAGGGGGCACAGATACGCAGTATTTT. This sequence encodes CASSLAGGTDTQYF.

V gene TRBV2 combines with J gene TRBJ1-6; D is undetermined. There are 15 residues in the CDR3. Between the trimmed V and J ends, which lost 8 bases and 4 bases, there was a span of 15 bases. From germline, CDR1 is SNHLY and CDR2 FYNNEI. This CDR3 is CASAEDRGYNSPLHF. The CDR3 region has the DNA TGTGCCAGCGCGGAGGACCGTGGGTATAATTCACCCCTCCACTTT. The whole variable domain, remainder taken from reference TRBV2 and TRBJ1-6, is EPEVTQTPSHQVTQMGQEVILRCVPISNHLYFYWYRQILGQKVEFLVSFYNNEISEKSEIFDDQFSVERPDGSNFTLKIRSTKLEDSAMYFCASAEDRGYNSPLHFGNGTRLTVT.

The V and J genes are TRBV29-1 and TRBJ2-1, with D perhaps TRBD1 (6 bases). The germline V gene has CDR1 SQVTM and CDR2 ANQGSEA. The CDR3 runs to 14 residues. The V end was cut by 5 bases, the J end by 0 bases, with 11 bases between. CDR3 loop: CSVFGQTSYNEQFF. Here the CDR3 DNA reads TGCAGCGTTTTTGGACAGACCTCCTACAATGAGCAGTTCTTC.

A single count supports this clone. The chain combines TRBV11-2 with TRBJ2-1, with 9 positions matching TRBD2. Germline V gives CDR1 SGHAT, CDR2 FQNNGV. The CDR3 consists of 15 residues. Trimming took 6 bases from V and 0 from J; bases not matched to a gene: 3. CDR3 sequence reads: CASRQAGGSYNEQFF. The DNA for the CDR3 is TGTGCCAGCAGACAAGCGGGGGGCTCCTACAATGAGCAGTTCTTC.

The V call is TRBV5-3, the J call TRBJ2-7, with D possibly being TRBD1 (6 bases). TRBV5-3 is recorded as an ORF, its role being uncertain. The CDR3 runs to 16 residues. Between the trimmed V and J ends, which lost 1 base and 0 bases, there was a span of 14 bases. CDR3 DNA sequence: TGTGCCAGAAGCTTGAATCTGAGGGGGAACTCCTACGAGCAGTACTTC. The encoded protein is CARSLNLRGNSYEQYF.

The chain carries TRBV24-1 and TRBJ2-2, with D possibly matching TRBD1 (6 bases). Germline CDR1 KGHDR, CDR2 SFDVKD. Trimming cost V 9 bases and J 5 bases, with 12 bases left between them. This CDR3 spans 13 amino acids. The DNA for the CDR3 is TGTGCCACCGCAGGGGCGAGGACCGGGGAGCTGTTTTTT. This gives the protein CATAGARTGELFF.

This CDR3 reads CASSSGDRGLPALGPYRYEQYF. The CDR3 bases are TGTGCCAGCAGCAGTGGGGATCGCGGTCTCCCGGCCCTGGGGCCCTACCGATACGAGCAGTACTTC. V gene TRBV21-1 combines with J gene TRBJ2-7; no check of the table's D call, TRBD1, against the DNA was made. TRBV21-1 is termed a pseudogene. This CDR3 spans 22 amino acids.

The chain combines TRBV7-2 with TRBJ1-2; D might be TRBD1 (5 bases). CDR3 length equals 15 residues. Germline-derived CDR1 and CDR2 are SGHTA and FQGNSA. V lost 1 base, J lost 1 base, and 10 bases lay in between. CDR3 sequence (DNA): TGTGCCAGCAGCTTAGTTCCAGGGCTTAACTATGGCTACACCTTC. Translation: CASSLVPGLNYGYTF. Variable domain in full (rest from reference TRBV7-2 and TRBJ1-2): GAGVSQSPSNKVTEKGKDVELRCDPISGHTALYWYRQSLGQGLEFLIYFQGNSAPDKSGLPSDRFSAERTGGSVSTLTIQRTQQEDSAVYLCASSLVPGLNYGYTFGSGTRLTVV.

This rearrangement joins TRBV5-1 to TRBJ1-1; no clear D gene. The V and J ends lost 2 bases and 2 bases respectively, with 7 bases between them. Germline V gives CDR1 SGHRS, CDR2 YFSETQ. The CDR3 consists of 13 residues. CDR3 amino acids: CASSFMANTEAFF. DNA of the CDR3: TGCGCCAGCAGCTTCATGGCCAACACTGAAGCTTTCTTT.

The chain couples TRBV15 to TRBJ2-1; 15 nucleotides line up with TRBD2. This CDR3 is built from 18 residues. Germline-derived CDR1 and CDR2 are LNHNV and YYDKDF (reference sequence). J gave up 7 bases and V 2 bases, and 9 bases lay outside the gene matches. CDR3 nucleotide sequence: TGTGCCACCAGCAGACGGACTAGCGGGGGGGGAAAGGGTAATGAGCAGTTCTTC. This translates into CATSRRTSGGGKGNEQFF. The whole variable domain, filled in from reference TRBV15 and TRBJ2-1, reads DAMVIQNPRYQVTQFGKPVTLSCSQTLNHNVMYWYQQKSSQAPKLLFHYYDKDFNNEADTPDNFQSRRPNTSFCFLDIRSPGLGDTAMYLCATSRRTSGGGKGNEQFFGPGTRLTVL.